Below are 23 T cell receptor beta chains sequenced from a single sample in a study of shared clonotypes between healthy human individuals. Here immunoSEQ multiplex PCR was the method, and the copy in TCRdb shows in-frame clones only, minus some. This sample has 2 million to 2.5 million clones; around 92% occur once, and the top ten carry 0.3% to 0.45%. The material sequenced was naive CD4+ T cells from PBMCs. The subset here: CD45RA+ positively selected. All receptors come from a man in his late teens or twenties in good health. Some clones in this sample may be carry-over from other donors' samples.

V gene TRBV9 combines with J gene TRBJ2-3; 10 bases match TRBD2. CDR3 length equals 15 residues. After removal of 3 bases from V and 1 base from J, the junction contained 2 bases not matched to a gene. Germline V gene lookup returns CDR1 SGDLS and CDR2 YYNGEE. CDR3 in DNA: TGTGCCAGCAGCGCCGGGACTAGCGGCACAGATACGCAGTATTTT. Protein sequence: CASSAGTSGTDTQYF.

The chain links TRBV9 to TRBJ2-3, with D tentatively TRBD2 (5 bases). Looked up from germline, CDR1 is SGDLS and CDR2 is YYNGEE. The CDR3 has 14 residues. V was shortened by 4 bases and J by 3 bases, with 12 bases between the two germline ends. In DNA, the CDR3 is TGTGCCAGCAGCCCCACGGGGTTTACAGATACGCAGTATTTT. This gives the protein CASSPTGFTDTQYF.

This chain joins TRBV18 and TRBJ1-5; D gene unclear. Trimming removed 2 bases from V and 4 bases from J, with 12 bases in between. The CDR3 sequence is 15 residues long. Germline V gives CDR1 KGHSH, CDR2 LQKENI. The CDR3 loop is CASSPSPGGNQPQHF. CDR3 sequence (DNA): TGTGCCAGCTCACCATCCCCGGGCGGGAATCAGCCCCAGCATTTT.

With regard to this clone: The sample contains more than one DNA sequence encoding this CDR3. The chain recombines TRBV19 with TRBJ1-1, with a possible D match to TRBD1 (5 bases). Trimming removed 3 bases at V and 0 bases at J, with 14 bases between. This CDR3 region has 16 residues. Germline V gene sequence: CDR1 LNHDA, CDR2 SQIVND (reference sequence). CDR3 DNA: TGTGCCAGTAGTATTCAAGCCGGGGGATTGAACACTGAAGCTTTCTTT. Residues: CASSIQAGGLNTEAFF.

This clone occurred once. The chain uses TRBV27 and TRBJ2-2; D may be TRBD2 (5 bases). There are 15 residues in the CDR3. Germline V gene lookup returns CDR1 MNHEY and CDR2 SMNVEV (reference sequence). V lost 4 bases and J 1 base, leaving 10 bases between the germline ends. CDR3 DNA sequence: TGTGCCAGCAGTTCTCAGCGGAAGAACACCGGGGAGCTGTTTTTT. It translates to CASSSQRKNTGELFF.

The chain is built from TRBV7-8 and TRBJ1-5; possibly TRBD1 for D (6 bases). Germline V gene lookup returns CDR1 SGHVS and CDR2 FQNEAQ. The V end lost 6 bases, the J end lost 0 bases, and 9 bases lay between the germline ends. The CDR3 runs to 14 residues. CDR3 sequence reads: CASSGQYSNQPQHF. Here the CDR3 DNA reads TGTGCCAGCAGTGGACAGTATAGCAATCAGCCCCAGCATTTT.

V usage is TRBV18 and J usage is TRBJ2-1; a possible D gene is TRBD2 (5 bases). Trimming pared 0 bases from V and 4 bases from J, leaving 13 bases between. From germline, CDR1 is KGHSH and CDR2 LQKENI. This CDR3 is built from 16 residues. The CDR3, as DNA: TGTGCCAGCTCACCACCAACTAGTCCTCAATACAATGAGCAGTTCTTC. Translation gives CASSPPTSPQYNEQFF. Full variable domain (missing parts from reference TRBV18 and TRBJ2-1): NAGVMQNPRHLVRRRGQEARLRCSPMKGHSHVYWYRQLPEEGLKFMVYLQKENIIDESGMPKERFSAEFPKEGPSILRIQQVVRGDSAAYFCASSPPTSPQYNEQFFGPGTRLTVL.

The rearrangement uses TRBV27 and TRBJ1-3; tentatively, D is TRBD1 (6 bases). Germline V CDR1 and CDR2: MNHEY, SMNVEV (reference sequence). The CDR3 totals 14 residues. V was trimmed by 0 bases and J by 3 bases, leaving 6 bases between them. CDR3 nucleotides: TGTGCCAGCAGTTTATCAGGGGGTGGAAACACCATATATTTT. Protein sequence: CASSLSGGGNTIYF.

CDR3 sequence: CASSDIQETQYF. The CDR3 nucleotides are TGTGCCAGCAGTGACATCCAAGAGACCCAGTACTTC. The chain uses TRBV27 and TRBJ2-5; D gene uncertain. Germline loops: CDR1 MNHEY, CDR2 SMNVEV (reference sequence). V dropped 5 bases and J dropped 1 base, with 5 bases sitting between them. The CDR3 length is 12 residues.

The chain has TRBV23-1 and TRBJ2-3, with 11 positions matching TRBD2. TRBV23-1 is filed as an ORF, its function uncertain. V was clipped by 3 bases and J by 3 bases; unmatched bases: 11. The CDR3 contains 18 residues. CDR3 nucleotides: TGCGCCAGCAGTCACTGCTTACTAGCGGGGGCCCGGACAGATACGCAGTATTTT. Amino acids: CASSHCLLAGARTDTQYF.

This clone has only one observation. The rearrangement links TRBV14 to TRBJ2-6; D gene uncertain. The V gene lost 3 bases and the J gene lost 2 bases, with 17 bases spanning the gap. CDR1 is SGHDN and CDR2 is FVKESK in the germline V gene. This CDR3 is built from 18 residues. As DNA, the CDR3 is TGTGCCAGCAGCCACCCTTCCCCCCGGTTACCTGGGGCCAACGTCCTGACTTTC. Its protein product is CASSHPSPRLPGANVLTF.

This sequence joins TRBV7-7 and TRBJ2-1, with 12 nucleotides matching TRBD2. Per the germline V gene, CDR1 is SSHAT and CDR2 is FNYEAQ (reference sequence). The CDR3 covers 15 residues. Trimming at V came to 1 base and at J to 9 bases, leaving 4 bases not matched to a gene. The CDR3 loop reads CASSLGASGRGEQFF. As DNA, the CDR3 is TGTGCCAGCAGCTTAGGGGCTAGCGGGAGGGGTGAGCAGTTCTTC.

J is TRBJ2-5 and V is TRBV19, with TRBD1 matching over 7 bases. Per the germline V gene, CDR1 is LNHDA and CDR2 is SQIVND (reference sequence). CDR3 size: 14 residues. J was trimmed by 1 base and V by 5 bases; bases with no gene match: 4. In DNA form, the CDR3 reads TGTGCCAGTAGTGCCGACAGGGTCCAAGAGACCCAGTACTTC. It codes for CASSADRVQETQYF.

The chain recombines TRBV5-1 with TRBJ1-1; D not certain. There are 16 residues in the CDR3. Trimming removed 1 base from V and 1 base from J, with 14 bases in between. Germline CDR1 reads SGHRS; CDR2 reads YFSETQ. CDR3 sequence: CASSLLNNVGNTEAFF. In DNA form, the CDR3 reads TGCGCCAGCAGCTTGCTCAACAACGTGGGGAACACTGAAGCTTTCTTT. The entire variable domain, with the rest obtained from reference TRBV5-1 and TRBJ1-1, is as follows: KAGVTQTPRYLIKTRGQQVTLSCSPISGHRSVSWYQQTPGQGLQFLFEYFSETQRNKGNFPGRFSGRQFSNSRSEMNVSTLELGDSALYLCASSLLNNVGNTEAFFGQGTRLTVV.

The CDR3, as DNA: TGTGCCTGGAGCGCTGGGGCGACGGTGGTGTTTTTT. Translating it yields CAWSAGATVVFF. This chain links TRBV30 with TRBJ1-4; weak D call: TRBD1 (5 bases). There are 12 residues in the CDR3. Germline V gene lookup returns CDR1 GTSNPN and CDR2 SVGIG (reference sequence). Trimming stripped 3 bases from V and 15 bases from J, with 17 bases between.

Only one count was recorded for this clone. CDR3 region: CASSRDRVPGEKLFF. Written as DNA, the CDR3 is TGTGCCAGCTCACGGGACAGGGTACCAGGAGAAAAACTGTTTTTT. This chain joins TRBV18 and TRBJ1-4; the match to TRBD1 covers 9 bases. Germline V gives CDR1 KGHSH, CDR2 LQKENI. The CDR3 has 15 amino acids. With V trimmed by 4 bases and J by 8 bases, 8 bases remained unmatched.

V usage is TRBV14 and J usage is TRBJ1-3; D is unclear. The ends were cut back, 4 bases at V and 2 bases at J, with 12 bases in the middle. CDR1 is SGHDN and CDR2 is FVKESK in the germline V gene. The CDR3 covers 15 residues. CDR3 in DNA: TGTGCCAGCAGCCCGGATACCGGACCTGGAAACACCATATATTTT. This encodes CASSPDTGPGNTIYF.

V and J are TRBV7-3 and TRBJ2-4, with 14 bases identical to TRBD2. Germline loops: CDR1 SGHTA, CDR2 FQGTGA. V was clipped by 6 bases and J by 14 bases; unmatched bases: 6. The CDR3 is made up of 13 amino acids. The chain's CDR3 is CASRQGTSGSEYF. The CDR3 bases are TGTGCCAGCAGGCAAGGGACTAGCGGGAGTGAGTACTTC.

Concerning this clone: This sample includes further DNA sequences coding for the same CDR3. V and J are TRBV5-1 and TRBJ1-5, with D perhaps matching TRBD1 (6 bases). CDR1 and CDR2 (germline): SGHRS, YFSETQ. The V end lost 0 bases, the J end lost 5 bases, and 9 bases lay between the germline ends. The CDR3 contains 14 residues. CDR3 nucleotide sequence: TGCGCCAGCAGCTTGGCAGGGGCTGATCAGCCCCAGCATTTT. It yields the protein CASSLAGADQPQHF.

CDR3 DNA sequence: TGTGCTAGTGGTTCCTGGACAGACTCTGGAAACACCATATATTTT. It is translated as CASGSWTDSGNTIYF. The V and J genes are TRBV12-5 and TRBJ1-3; a weak D match, TRBD1 (6 bases). The CDR3 runs to 15 residues. Germline loops: CDR1 LGHNT, CDR2 FRNRAP. Trimming took 4 bases from V and 0 from J, leaving 10 bases between them.

V gene TRBV10-3 combines with J gene TRBJ1-5; D gene uncertain. Trimming left V 3 bases short and J 1 base short, with 7 bases between. This CDR3 is built from 14 residues. Germline V lookup: CDR1 ENHRY, CDR2 SYGVKD. The CDR3 sequence is CAISEPDSNQPQHF. The CDR3 nucleotides are TGTGCCATCAGTGAACCCGACAGCAATCAGCCCCAGCATTTT.

The gene calls are TRBV7-3 and TRBJ2-5; 9 bases line up with TRBD1. This CDR3 has 16 residues. The ends lost 2 bases at V and 5 bases at J; junction bases unmatched: 9. Germline V gene lookup returns CDR1 SGHTA and CDR2 FQGTGA. For the CDR3, the DNA is TGTGCCAGCAGCTTAGGGGGACAGGGTGGAACGGAGACCCAGTACTTC. Protein sequence: CASSLGGQGGTETQYF.

The genes are TRBV28 and TRBJ2-3; a possible D gene is TRBD1 (6 bases). There are 13 residues in the CDR3. Per the germline V gene, CDR1 is MDHEN and CDR2 is SYDVKM. The V end lost 6 bases, the J end lost 3 bases, and 10 bases lay between the germline ends. The CDR3 reads CASRSQGTDTQYF. The CDR3 DNA sequence: TGTGCCAGCAGATCCCAGGGGACAGATACGCAGTATTTT.